The clone carrying this T cell receptor beta chain appeared once. CD45RO-negative, CCR7-positively selected cells formed the naive CD8 fraction, excluding terminally differentiated effector memory CD45RA+ cells. Around 200 ng DNA, around 30,000 T cell genomes, went into each sorted-subset replicate PCR. Clones were read by immunoSEQ multiplex PCR, and TCRdb kept only the in-frame ones, dropping some. The sample has about 2.1 million clones, around 95% seen once; the top ten hold around 1.7%. The data were obtained in a study of shared clonotypes between healthy human individuals. The V end lost 0 bases, the J end lost 1 base, and 18 bases lay between the germline ends. The CDR3 loop spans 18 amino acids. The germline CDR1 and CDR2 sequences are SEHNR and FQNEAQ (reference sequence).

Sequencing input: naive CD8+ T cells from PBMCs. This TCR was recovered from a man between 18 and 35 years old in good health. Some clones in this sample may be carry-over from other donors' samples. The chain carries TRBV7-9 and TRBJ1-1; TRBD1 might be the D (5 bases). CDR3 DNA: TGTGCCAGCAGCTTAGCGTTCCCAGGGTTTGACGGGAACACTGAAGCTTTCTTT. It codes for CASSLAFPGFDGNTEAFF.